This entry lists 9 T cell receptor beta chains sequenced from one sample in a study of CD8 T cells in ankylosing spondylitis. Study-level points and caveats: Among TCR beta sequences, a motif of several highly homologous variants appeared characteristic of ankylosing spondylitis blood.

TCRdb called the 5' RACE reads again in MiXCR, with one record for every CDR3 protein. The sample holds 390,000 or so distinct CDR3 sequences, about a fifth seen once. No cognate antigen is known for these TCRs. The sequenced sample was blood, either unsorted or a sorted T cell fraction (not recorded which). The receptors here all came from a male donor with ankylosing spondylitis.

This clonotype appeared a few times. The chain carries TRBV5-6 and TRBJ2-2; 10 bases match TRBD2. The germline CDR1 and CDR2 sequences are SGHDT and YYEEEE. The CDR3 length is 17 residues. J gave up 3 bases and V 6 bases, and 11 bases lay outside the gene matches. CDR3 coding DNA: TGTGCCAGCACTGCCCCTTCTAGCGGGAGTCACACCGGGGAGCTGTTTTTT. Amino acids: CASTAPSSGSHTGELFF. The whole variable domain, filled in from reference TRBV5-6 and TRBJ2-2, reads DAGVTQSPTHLIKTRGQQVTLRCSPKSGHDTVSWYQQALGQGPQFIFQYYEEEERQRGNFPDRFSGHQFPNYSSELNVNALLLGDSALYLCASTAPSSGSHTGELFFGEGSRLTVL.

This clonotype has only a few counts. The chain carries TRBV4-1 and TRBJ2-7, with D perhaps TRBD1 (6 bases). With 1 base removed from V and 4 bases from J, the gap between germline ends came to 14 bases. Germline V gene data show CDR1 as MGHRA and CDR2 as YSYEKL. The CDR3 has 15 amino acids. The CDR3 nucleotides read TGCGCCAGCAGCCAAGTACCCAGGGGATCATACGAGCAGTACTTC. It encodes CASSQVPRGSYEQYF.

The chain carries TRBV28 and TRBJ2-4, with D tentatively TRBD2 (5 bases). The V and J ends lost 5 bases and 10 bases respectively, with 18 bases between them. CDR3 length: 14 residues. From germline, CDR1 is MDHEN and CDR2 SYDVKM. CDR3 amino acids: CASSPWAGIRIQYF. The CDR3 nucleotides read TGTGCCAGCAGTCCCTGGGCCGGGATTAGAATTCAGTACTTC.

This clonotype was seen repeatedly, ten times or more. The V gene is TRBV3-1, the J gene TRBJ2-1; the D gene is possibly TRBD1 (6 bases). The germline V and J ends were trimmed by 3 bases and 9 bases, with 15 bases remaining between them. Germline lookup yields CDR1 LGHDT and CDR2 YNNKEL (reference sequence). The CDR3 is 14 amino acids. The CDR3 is CASSHRLQGSEQFF. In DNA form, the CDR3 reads TGTGCCAGCAGCCATAGATTACAGGGATCTGAGCAGTTCTTC.

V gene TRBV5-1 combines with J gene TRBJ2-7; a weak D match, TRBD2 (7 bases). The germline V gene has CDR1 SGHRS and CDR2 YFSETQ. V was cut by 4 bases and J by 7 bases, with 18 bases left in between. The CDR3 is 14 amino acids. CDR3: CASSSGTQGLEQYF. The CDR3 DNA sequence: TGCGCCAGCAGCAGCGGGACACAGGGATTGGAGCAGTACTTC.

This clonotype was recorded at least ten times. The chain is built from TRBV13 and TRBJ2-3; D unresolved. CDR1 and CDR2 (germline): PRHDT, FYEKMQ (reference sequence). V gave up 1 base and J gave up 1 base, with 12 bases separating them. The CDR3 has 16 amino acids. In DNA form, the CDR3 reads TGTGCCAGCAGCTTAGCGAGAGAGCAAGGCACAGATACGCAGTATTTT. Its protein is CASSLAREQGTDTQYF.

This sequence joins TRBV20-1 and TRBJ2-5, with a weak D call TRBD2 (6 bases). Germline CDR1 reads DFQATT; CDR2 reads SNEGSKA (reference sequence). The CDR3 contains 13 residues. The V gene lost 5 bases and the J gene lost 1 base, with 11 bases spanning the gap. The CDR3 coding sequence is TGCAGTGCTGGTCCGGGGGTCCAAGAGACCCAGTACTTC. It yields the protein CSAGPGVQETQYF.

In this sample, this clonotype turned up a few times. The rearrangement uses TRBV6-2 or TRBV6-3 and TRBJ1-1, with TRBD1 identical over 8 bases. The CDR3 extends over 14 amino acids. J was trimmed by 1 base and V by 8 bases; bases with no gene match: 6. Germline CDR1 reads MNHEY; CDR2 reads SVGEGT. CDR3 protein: CASADRAKNTEAFF. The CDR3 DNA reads TGTGCCAGCGCGGACAGGGCTAAGAACACTGAAGCTTTCTTT.

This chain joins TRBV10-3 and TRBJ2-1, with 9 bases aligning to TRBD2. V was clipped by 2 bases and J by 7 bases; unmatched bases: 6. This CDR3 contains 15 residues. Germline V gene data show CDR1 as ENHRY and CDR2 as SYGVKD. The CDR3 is CAISESGLATNEQFF. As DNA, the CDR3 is TGTGCCATCAGTGAGAGCGGACTAGCGACAAATGAGCAGTTCTTC.